A few counts support the clone carrying this TCR beta chain. This record belongs to a study of cytomegalovirus exposure and HLA in healthy donors. Here immunoSEQ multiplex PCR was the method, and the copy in TCRdb shows in-frame clones only, minus some. The repertoire includes about 140,000 clones, 80% to 90% of them detected once, and less than 3.5% sits in the top ten. This CDR3 spans 14 amino acids. With 7 bases removed from V and 2 bases from J, the gap between germline ends came to 15 bases. From germline, CDR1 is MNHNY and CDR2 SVGAGI (reference sequence). Sequencing was performed on PBMCs. The rearrangement joins TRBV6-6 to TRBJ2-7, with D possibly matching TRBD2 (5 bases). This TCR was recovered from a man younger than 35 in good health and CMV-seronegative. The CDR3: CASTDPPGAYEQYF. The DNA for the CDR3 is TGTGCCAGCACCGACCCACCCGGGGCCTACGAGCAGTACTTC.